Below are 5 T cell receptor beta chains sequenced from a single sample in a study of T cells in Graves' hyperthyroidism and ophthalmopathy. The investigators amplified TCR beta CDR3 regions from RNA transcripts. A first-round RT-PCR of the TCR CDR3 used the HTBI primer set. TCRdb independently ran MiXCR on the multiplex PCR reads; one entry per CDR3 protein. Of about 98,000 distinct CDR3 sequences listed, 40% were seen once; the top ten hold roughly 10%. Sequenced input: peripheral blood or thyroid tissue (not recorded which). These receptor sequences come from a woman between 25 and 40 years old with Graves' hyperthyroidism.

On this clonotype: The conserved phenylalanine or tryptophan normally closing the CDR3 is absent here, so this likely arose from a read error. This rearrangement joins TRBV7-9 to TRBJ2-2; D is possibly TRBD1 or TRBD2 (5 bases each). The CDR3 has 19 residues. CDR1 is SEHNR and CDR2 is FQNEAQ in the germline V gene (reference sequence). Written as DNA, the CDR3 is TGCGCCAGCAGCTTATTCAAGAAGGTGGGACGGACGAACACCGGGGAGCTGTTTTCT. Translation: CASSLFKKVGRTNTGELFS.

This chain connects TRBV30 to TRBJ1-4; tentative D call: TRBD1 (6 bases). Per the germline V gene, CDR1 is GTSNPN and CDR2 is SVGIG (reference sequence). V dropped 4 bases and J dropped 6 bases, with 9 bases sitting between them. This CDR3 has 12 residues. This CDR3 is CAWIPGDEKLFF. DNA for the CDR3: TGTGCCTGGATACCAGGGGATGAAAAACTGTTTTTT.

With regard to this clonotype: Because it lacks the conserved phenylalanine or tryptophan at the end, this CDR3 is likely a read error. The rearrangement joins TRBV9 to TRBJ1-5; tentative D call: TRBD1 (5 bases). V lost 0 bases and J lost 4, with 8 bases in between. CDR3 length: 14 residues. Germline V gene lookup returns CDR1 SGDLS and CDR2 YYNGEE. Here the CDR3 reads CASSVGGLNQPQHL. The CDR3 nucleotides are TGTGCCAGCAGCGTAGGGGGCCTAAATCAGCCCCAGCATCTT.

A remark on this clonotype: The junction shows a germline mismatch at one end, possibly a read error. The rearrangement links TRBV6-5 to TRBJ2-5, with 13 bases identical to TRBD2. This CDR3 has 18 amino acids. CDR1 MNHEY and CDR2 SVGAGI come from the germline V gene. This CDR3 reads CANSLDRPGLAGLETLYF. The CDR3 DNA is TGTGCCAACAGTTTGGACAGACCGGGACTAGCGGGATTGGAGACCCTGTACTTC.

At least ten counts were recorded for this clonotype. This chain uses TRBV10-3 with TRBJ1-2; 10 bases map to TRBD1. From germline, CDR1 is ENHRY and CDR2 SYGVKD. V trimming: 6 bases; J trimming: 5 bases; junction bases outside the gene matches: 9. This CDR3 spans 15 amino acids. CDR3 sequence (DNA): TGTGCCATCAGCGCTCCGGGACAGGGGTTTTATGGCTACACCTTC. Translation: CAISAPGQGFYGYTF.